The clone carrying this T cell receptor beta chain was seen once. Its antigen remains unknown. The data were produced by immunoSEQ multiplex PCR, yet TCRdb's version contains in-frame clones alone and is incomplete. The sample has 4,500 to 6,000 clones, more than 70% seen once. Normal lung sampling was at least 3 cm from the tumour, as distant as possible. The data were taken from a study of immune cell composition in non-small cell lung cancer. Points from the study as a whole: It was not proven that tumour-reactive clones equal dominant tumour-associated clones. Squamous carcinomas (about 75%) more often had tumour-associated clones >0.5% than adenocarcinomas (roughly 33%). Smoking pack-years did not significantly correlate with tumour TCR-beta clonality.

V lost 1 base and J 4 bases, leaving 23 bases between the germline ends. The V gene's germline CDR1 is SGHAT and CDR2 FQNNGV. The CDR3 is 18 residues long. The sequence was obtained from a human donor with non-small cell lung cancer. Some clones in this sample may be carry-over from other donors' samples. Sample: non-adjacent lung tissue. The chain employs TRBV11-2 and TRBJ2-7; tentatively, D is TRBD1 (6 bases). DNA for the CDR3: TGTGCCAGCAGCTTAGGTATATCGACCCGGGACATCCCTTACGAGCAGTACTTC. Residues: CASSLGISTRDIPYEQYF.